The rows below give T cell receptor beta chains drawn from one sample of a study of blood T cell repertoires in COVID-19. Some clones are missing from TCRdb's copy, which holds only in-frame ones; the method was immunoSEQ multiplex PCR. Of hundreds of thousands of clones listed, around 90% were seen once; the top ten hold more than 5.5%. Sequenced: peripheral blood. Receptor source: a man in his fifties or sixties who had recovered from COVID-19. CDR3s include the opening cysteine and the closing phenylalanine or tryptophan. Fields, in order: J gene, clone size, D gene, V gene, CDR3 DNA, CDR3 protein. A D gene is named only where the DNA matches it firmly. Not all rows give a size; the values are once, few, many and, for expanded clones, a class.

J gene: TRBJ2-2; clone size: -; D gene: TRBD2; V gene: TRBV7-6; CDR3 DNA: TGTGCCAGCAGCTGGTCTAGCGGGAGGGGATGGACCGGGGAGCTGTTTTTT; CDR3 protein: CASSWSSGRGWTGELFF
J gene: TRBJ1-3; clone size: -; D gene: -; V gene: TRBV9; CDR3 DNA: TGTGCCAGCAGCTCCCACCGCGGATCACAAAACACCATATATTTT; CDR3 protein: CASSSHRGSQNTIYF
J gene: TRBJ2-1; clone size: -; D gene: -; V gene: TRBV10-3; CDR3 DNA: TGTGCCATCAGCTCTCCCATCCGGGATGAGCAGTTCTTC; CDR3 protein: CAISSPIRDEQFF
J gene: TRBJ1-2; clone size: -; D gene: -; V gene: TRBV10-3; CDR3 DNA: TGTGCCATCAGTGGGACTGCCGGCGGCTATGGCTACACCTTC; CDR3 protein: CAISGTAGGYGYTF
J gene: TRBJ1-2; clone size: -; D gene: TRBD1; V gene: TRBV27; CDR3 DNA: TGTGCCAGCAGGGGACAGGGCCTCTATGGCTACACCTTC; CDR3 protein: CASRGQGLYGYTF
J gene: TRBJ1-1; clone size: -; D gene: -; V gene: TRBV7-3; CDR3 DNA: TGTGCCAGCAGCCCCCACCCGGGACAAAGCACTGAAGCTTTCTTT; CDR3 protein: CASSPHPGQSTEAFF
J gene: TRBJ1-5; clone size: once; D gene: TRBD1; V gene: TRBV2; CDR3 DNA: TGTGCCAGCAGCTTTTCAGGGGGCGGACAGCCCCAGCATTTT; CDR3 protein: CASSFSGGGQPQHF
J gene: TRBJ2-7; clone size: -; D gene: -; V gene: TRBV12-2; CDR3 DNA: TGTGCAAGTCGCTCTCGGACAGGAACCAATTACGAGCAGTACTTC; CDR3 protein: CASRSRTGTNYEQYF
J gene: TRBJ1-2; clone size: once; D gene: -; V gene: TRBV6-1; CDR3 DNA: TGTGCCAGCAGTGAAGATCAATTGCGACAGCACTATGGCTACACCTTC; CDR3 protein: CASSEDQLRQHYGYTF
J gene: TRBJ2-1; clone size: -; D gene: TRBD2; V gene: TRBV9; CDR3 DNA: TGTGCCAGCAGCGTAAGACTAGCCATCGATGAGCAGTTCTTC; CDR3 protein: CASSVRLAIDEQFF
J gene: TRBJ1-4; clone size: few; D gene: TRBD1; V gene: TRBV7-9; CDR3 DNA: TGTGCCAGCAGCTTTCGGACAGGCGACTACAATGAAAAACTGTTTTTT; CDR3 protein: CASSFRTGDYNEKLFF
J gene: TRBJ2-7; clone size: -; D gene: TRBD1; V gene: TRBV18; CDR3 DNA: TGTGCCAGCTCACCCCTCCCGACAGGGGCCTCCTACGAGCAGTACTTC; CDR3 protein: CASSPLPTGASYEQYF
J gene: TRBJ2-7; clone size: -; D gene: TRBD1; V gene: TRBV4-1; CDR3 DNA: TGCGCCAGCAGCCCTCGGACAGGGACCTACGAGCAGTACTTC; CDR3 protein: CASSPRTGTYEQYF
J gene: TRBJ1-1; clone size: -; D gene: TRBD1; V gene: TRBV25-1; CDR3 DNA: TGTGCCAGCAGTGAACCGACAGGGATGACTGAAGCTTTCTTT; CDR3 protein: CASSEPTGMTEAFF
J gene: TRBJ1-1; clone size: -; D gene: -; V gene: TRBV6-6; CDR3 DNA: TGTGCCAGCAGTTACACCGCAGGGGCGAAAAACACTGAAGCTTTCTTT; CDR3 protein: CASSYTAGAKNTEAFF
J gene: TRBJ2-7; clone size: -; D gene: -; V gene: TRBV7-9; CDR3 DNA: TGTGCCAGCAGCCAACAGGCAGGGGACTCCTACGAGCAGTACTTC; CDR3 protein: CASSQQAGDSYEQYF
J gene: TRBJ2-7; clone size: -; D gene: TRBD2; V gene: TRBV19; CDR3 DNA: TGTGCCAGTAAGATGGGGAGGACTAGCGGCTACGAGCAGTACTTC; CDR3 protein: CASKMGRTSGYEQYF
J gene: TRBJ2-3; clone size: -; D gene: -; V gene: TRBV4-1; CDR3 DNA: TGCGCCAGCAGCCAAGCTCTAGATACGCAGTATTTT; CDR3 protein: CASSQALDTQYF
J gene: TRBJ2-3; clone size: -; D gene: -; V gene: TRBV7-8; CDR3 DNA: TGTGCCAGCAGTTCACCACCGAGCGGCAAAACTCCGCATTTT; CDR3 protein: CASSSPPSGKTPHF
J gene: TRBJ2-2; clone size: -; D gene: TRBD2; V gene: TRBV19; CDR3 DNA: TGTGCCAGTAGTATAAATGGGAGGGCCGGGGAGCTGTTTTTT; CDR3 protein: CASSINGRAGELFF
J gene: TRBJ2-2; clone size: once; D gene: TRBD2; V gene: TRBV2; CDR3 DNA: TGTGCCAGCAGTGAGACTAGCGGGAACACCGGGGAGCTGTTTTTT; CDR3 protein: CASSETSGNTGELFF
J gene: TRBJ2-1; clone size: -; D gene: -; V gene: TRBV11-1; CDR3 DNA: TGTGCCAGCAGCTTAGATCTACAGGGTCAGGATGAGCAGTTCTTC; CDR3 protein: CASSLDLQGQDEQFF
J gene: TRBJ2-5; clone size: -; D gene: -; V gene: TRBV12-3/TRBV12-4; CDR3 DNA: TGTGCCAGCAGGCAGGGTGGGCAAGAGACCCAGTACTTC; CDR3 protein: CASRQGGQETQYF
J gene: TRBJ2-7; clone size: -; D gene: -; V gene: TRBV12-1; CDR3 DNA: TGTGCCAGTGGAGGCTCGGGACTTTTCTACGAGCAGTACTTC; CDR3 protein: CASGGSGLFYEQYF
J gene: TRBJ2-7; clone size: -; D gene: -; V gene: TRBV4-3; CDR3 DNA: TGCGCCAGCAGCCAAGCTCCAGGCTTAAGTACCTACGAGCAGTACTTC; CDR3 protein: CASSQAPGLSTYEQYF
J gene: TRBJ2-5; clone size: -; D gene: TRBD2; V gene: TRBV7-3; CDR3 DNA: TGTGCCAGCAGCTCGACTAGCGGGCAAGAGACCCAGTACTTC; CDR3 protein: CASSSTSGQETQYF
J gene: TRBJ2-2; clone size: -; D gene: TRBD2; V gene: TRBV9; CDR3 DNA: TGTGCCAGCAGCGTAGCAGCGGGAGGGCCCCCCGGGGAGCTGTTTTTT; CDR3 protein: CASSVAAGGPPGELFF
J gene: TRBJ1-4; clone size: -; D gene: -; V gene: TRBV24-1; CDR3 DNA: TGTGCCACCAGTGATGGGGGGGCAACTAATGAAAAACTGTTTTTT; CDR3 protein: CATSDGGATNEKLFF
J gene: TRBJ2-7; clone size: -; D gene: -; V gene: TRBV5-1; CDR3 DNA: TGCGCCAGCAGGAGACCAGGGCAGGGCTACGAGCAGTACTTC; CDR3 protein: CASRRPGQGYEQYF
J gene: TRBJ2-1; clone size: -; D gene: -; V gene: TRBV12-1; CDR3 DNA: TGTGCCAGCAGCCATCTCGGGGGAGGGGAAAATGAGCAGTTCTTC; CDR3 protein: CASSHLGGGENEQFF